This T cell receptor (beta chain) is from a study of T cell responses to AZD1222 COVID-19 vaccine. Study results and caveats: The study sampled repertoires only after the peak T cell response. Epitopes outside B.1.351 and B.1.1.7 mutated regions reportedly drew nearly half of spike TCRs. White British donors predominated, females outnumbered males, and clonal diversity was possibly underestimated.

The CDR3 extends over 16 amino acids. Germline values: CDR1 SGDLS, CDR2 YYNGEE. V was pared by 0 bases and J by 0 bases, with 10 bases between. Measured with immunoSEQ multiplex PCR; TCRdb has only the in-frame clones, and not every one. The ten most abundant clones cover about 2% of a sample with over 130,000 clones. As concerns this clone: Its antigen remains unidentified.

This TCR derives from an adult in good health. Material for sequencing was peripheral blood. The genes are TRBV9 and TRBJ1-3, with D hard to call. The CDR3 sequence is CASSVARGNSGNTIYF. The CDR3 nucleotides are TGTGCCAGCAGCGTAGCCCGGGGAAACTCTGGAAACACCATATATTTT. The full variable domain, completed using reference TRBV9 and TRBJ1-3, is DSGVTQTPKHLITATGQRVTLRCSPRSGDLSVYWYQQSLDQGLQFLIQYYNGEERAKGNILERFSAQQFPDLHSELNLSSLELGDSALYFCASSVARGNSGNTIYFGEGSWLTVV.